This T cell receptor beta chain appears in the sequencing data of a study of blood T cell repertoires in COVID-19 (dated by TCRdb to the early 2020s). The study in broad terms: Samples covering the acute and convalescent phases of COVID-19 were provided by collaborators in the United States, Italy and Spain. The prospective study material was composed of cDNA or gDNA derived from T cells, B-cell-depleted T cells, or PBMCs. Subjects who had been exposed to COVID-19, were actively infected with it, or had recovered from it provided the deeply sampled blood TCRbeta repertoires that made up the dataset. The repertoires were released in a freely available public database intended as a resource for research on the immune response to SARS-CoV-2. Samples came from the ongoing ImmuneRACE study (first 160 participants) plus 1,254 subjects from 6 global collaborators. Nearly every sample came with metadata listing a de-identified subject ID, COVID-19 status, age in years and sex. Where HLA class I and class II types were available, the types were taken from metadata supplied by the sample provider, not from assay-based typing. Broader findings and caveats from the paper: Clinical and demographic metadata were provided uncurated, with the amount varying by source and participant.

Comment on this clone: Its antigen is not yet known. No clone much larger than this one lies a single base away; base qualities are absent.

The germline V gene (reference sequence) specifies LNHDA as CDR1 and SQIVND as CDR2. Inclusive of the bounding cysteine and phenylalanine, the CDR3 is 14 residues long. Of the read, only the CDR3 DNA is kept; its 42 bases are in frame from base 1. V drops 9 bases and J drops 5 bases, leaving 20 bases in between. TCRbeta CDR3 regions were amplified from genomic DNA using the immunoSEQ Assay, a bias-controlled multiplex PCR. On the authors' methods: The number of nucleated cells in each sample was estimated from the amplification of reference gene primers within the assay. To quantify the absolute abundance of each unique TCRbeta CDR3 rearrangement, sequence reads were collapsed and filtered. For each sample, productive Simpson clonality was calculated as the square root of Simpson's diversity index across productive rearrangements. TCRdb provides this immuneACCESS table in a form limited to in-frame rearrangements. Some clones are lacking; in checked studies, under half of them reflect an unresolved V gene, and why the rest are absent is not known. V and J calls and clone size come straight from that table; D and trimming were deduced from the DNA. In this sample the table shows roughly 180,000 clones, 65% to 85% of which occur a single time. The ten largest clones take up 3.5% to 4% of the sample.

Participants in the prospective study were enrolled through a virtual design, were aged about 18 to 89 years, and lived in roughly 24 United States geographic areas. To assign participants to cohorts, the prospective study relied on clinical history that participants themselves reported in a screening survey and a study questionnaire. In the prospective study, mobile phlebotomists collected whole blood, serum and a nasopharyngeal or oropharyngeal swab from each participant. Participants in the prospective study had the option to provide additional blood draws and questionnaires over an approximately two-month period. Blood samples from the prospective study were shipped frozen or at room temperature prior to DNA extraction.

The sequenced material came from PBMCs or T cells enriched from blood (not recorded which). This TCR was sampled from a woman in her 50s in a cohort exposed to, infected with or recovered from COVID-19 (not recorded which). Recombination joined TRBV19 with TRBJ2-7; TRBD2 is possibly the D segment (5 matching bases). The nucleotide sequence is given as TGTGCCAGCAGGAGGACGGGTGACGGTGACGAGCAGTACTTC. The resulting protein is CASRRTGDGDEQYF.